The 27 T cell receptor beta chains presented below share a single source sample, sequenced in a study of cytomegalovirus exposure and HLA in healthy donors. PCR amplification relied on 60 Vbeta primers (plus 13 Jbeta primers). Assay used: immunoSEQ multiplex PCR; TCRdb lists only in-frame clones, some missing. The data hold roughly 90,000 clones, with 80% observed a single time. Material: PBMCs. These receptor sequences come from a man younger than 30 in good health and CMV-seronegative.

The chain joins TRBV27 to TRBJ1-2; perhaps TRBD1 as D (6 bases). Trimming pared 5 bases from V and 8 bases from J, leaving 15 bases between. Germline V gene lookup returns CDR1 MNHEY and CDR2 SMNVEV (reference sequence). The CDR3 runs to 13 residues. CDR3 coding DNA: TGTGCCAGCAGTCTACAGGGATTCGAGGGCTACACCTTC. Its protein is CASSLQGFEGYTF.

The chain joins TRBV15 to TRBJ1-2; D gene unclear. The CDR3 contains 15 residues. The V gene lost 3 bases and the J gene lost 1 base, with 12 bases spanning the gap. Germline assignment: CDR1 LNHNV and CDR2 YYDKDF (reference sequence). CDR3 sequence reads: CATSRGTGINYGYTF. The DNA for the CDR3 is TGTGCCACCAGCAGGGGTACGGGGATTAACTATGGCTACACCTTC.

The V gene is TRBV2, the J gene TRBJ1-3; 9 nucleotides line up with TRBD1. V gave up 7 bases and J gave up 4 bases; unmatched junction bases: 8. Germline V lookup: CDR1 SNHLY, CDR2 FYNNEI. This CDR3 comprises 15 residues. CDR3 in DNA: TGTGCCAGCAACCTGGACAGGGGAGGAGGAAACACCATATATTTT. This translates into CASNLDRGGGNTIYF.

The CDR3 coding sequence is TGTGCCAGCAGCCCTAGCCCGGGACTAGATGGGATGTACCAAGAGACCCAGTACTTC. It is translated as CASSPSPGLDGMYQETQYF. The rearrangement joins TRBV5-6 to TRBJ2-5, with 8 bases identical to TRBD2. This CDR3 has 19 residues. The V gene end was trimmed by 4 bases and the J gene end by 0 bases; junction bases not matched to a gene: 17. CDR1 is SGHDT, CDR2 YYEEEE, per germline.

This rearrangement joins TRBV7-9 to TRBJ1-1, with D unresolved. V lost 5 bases to trimming and J lost 1 base, with 14 bases between them. CDR1 is SEHNR, CDR2 FQNEAQ, per germline (reference sequence). The CDR3 loop spans 15 amino acids. The CDR3 sequence: CASSLRGSANTEAFF. As DNA, the CDR3 is TGTGCCAGCAGCCTTCGTGGCAGTGCGAACACTGAAGCTTTCTTT.

The rearrangement joins TRBV2 to TRBJ2-1; D may be TRBD1 (6 bases). Trimming removed 8 bases from V and 5 bases from J, with 19 bases in between. This CDR3 region has 15 residues. CDR1 SNHLY and CDR2 FYNNEI come from the germline V gene. The CDR3 DNA follows: TGTGCCAGCGGGTACAGGGAGTATCAGGACAATGAGCAGTTCTTC. Translated, it gives CASGYREYQDNEQFF.

V usage is TRBV6-5 and J usage is TRBJ2-7; possible D gene TRBD1, 6 bases. The CDR3 covers 15 residues. The V gene lost 3 bases and the J gene lost 9 bases, with 21 bases spanning the gap. Germline loops: CDR1 MNHEY, CDR2 SVGAGI. For the CDR3, the DNA is TGTGCCAGCAGTTATTCCGGACAGACCATGCCTGCGCAGTACTTC. Protein product: CASSYSGQTMPAQYF.

The J gene is TRBJ1-2, the V gene TRBV6-4; 8 nucleotides line up with TRBD1. CDR1 and CDR2 from the germline V gene are MRHNA and SNTAGT. The CDR3 spans 14 residues. Trimming took 6 bases from V and 5 from J; bases not matched to a gene: 8. Written as DNA, the CDR3 is TGTGCCAGCAGCCCGGACAGGGAGAAGTATGGCTACACCTTC. This codes for CASSPDREKYGYTF.

The chain has TRBV5-1 and TRBJ2-5; D remains ambiguous. Germline CDR1 reads SGHRS; CDR2 reads YFSETQ. V lost 4 bases and J 3 bases, leaving 7 bases between the germline ends. This CDR3 is built from 12 residues. The CDR3 protein is CASSPPEETQYF. Here the CDR3 DNA reads TGCGCCAGCAGCCCCCCAGAAGAGACCCAGTACTTC.

This clone was found a few times. The rearrangement links TRBV6-5 to TRBJ2-7; 7 bases line up with TRBD2. Germline CDR1 reads MNHEY; CDR2 reads SVGAGI. The CDR3 length is 15 residues. V lost 1 base and J lost 0; bases outside the gene matches: 3. The CDR3 here is CASSYYAGVSYEQYF. CDR3 DNA: TGTGCCAGCAGTTACTACGCGGGGGTCTCCTACGAGCAGTACTTC.

V gene TRBV27 combines with J gene TRBJ2-5, with 7 bases identical to TRBD1. The CDR3 length is 14 residues. Unmatched junction bases numbered 12, after V lost 3 bases and J lost 11 bases. The germline V gene has CDR1 MNHEY and CDR2 SMNVEV (reference sequence). The CDR3 region is CASSLRTGGGEQYF. The CDR3, as DNA: TGTGCCAGCAGTTTGAGGACAGGTGGTGGAGAGCAGTACTTC.

The rearrangement links TRBV4-1 to TRBJ1-6; 7 bases agree with TRBD1. The V gene's germline CDR1 is MGHRA and CDR2 YSYEKL. CDR3 length: 15 residues. The V segment lost 4 bases and the J segment 7 bases; nucleotides outside the gene matches: 7. The CDR3 DNA sequence: TGCGCCAGCAGCCCCCAGACAGGGTGGAATTCACCCCTCCACTTT. Protein product: CASSPQTGWNSPLHF.

This rearrangement joins TRBV6-6 to TRBJ1-1; no definite D call. Germline CDR1 is MNHNY and CDR2 is SVGAGI (reference sequence). The CDR3 spans 13 residues. V was trimmed by 4 bases and J by 1 base, leaving 7 bases between them. CDR3 nucleotide sequence: TGTGCCAGCAGTTTAACGGGGAACACTGAAGCTTTCTTT. Translated, it gives CASSLTGNTEAFF.

V and J are TRBV7-8 and TRBJ2-7; D unresolved. The CDR3 consists of 17 residues. Trimming removed 2 bases from V and 0 bases from J, with 17 bases in between. CDR1 and CDR2 (germline): SGHVS, FQNEAQ. CDR3 nucleotide sequence: TGTGCCAGCAGCTTAAAGGTATCGGAGTTAAGCTCCTACGAGCAGTACTTC. It specifies CASSLKVSELSSYEQYF.

The rearrangement uses TRBV7-9 and TRBJ2-7, with 8 bases identical to TRBD1. Germline CDR1 SEHNR, CDR2 FQNEAQ (reference sequence). The CDR3 consists of 14 residues. V was pared by 2 bases and J by 5 bases, with 5 bases of the junction left unmatched. The CDR3 loop is CASSLRQGLDEQYF. In DNA form, the CDR3 reads TGTGCCAGCAGCTTAAGACAGGGGCTGGACGAGCAGTACTTC.

The CDR3 DNA follows: TGTGCCAGCAGCTTCGCTGGGGCCAACGTCCTGACTTTC. Translation gives CASSFAGANVLTF. This chain joins TRBV7-9 and TRBJ2-6, with D unresolved. With 3 bases removed from V and 2 bases from J, the gap between germline ends came to 2 bases. CDR3 size: 13 residues. CDR1 is SEHNR and CDR2 is FQNEAQ in the germline V gene (reference sequence).

V gene TRBV7-8 combines with J gene TRBJ2-3; 9 bases line up with TRBD2. CDR3 length equals 15 residues. Germline V lookup: CDR1 SGHVS, CDR2 FQNEAQ. V gave up 5 bases and J gave up 1 base; unmatched junction bases: 4. The chain's CDR3 is CASSRRTSGTDTQYF. The CDR3 DNA reads as TGTGCCAGCAGCCGTCGGACTAGCGGCACAGATACGCAGTATTTT.

V usage is TRBV7-2 and J usage is TRBJ1-4, with D unresolved. V was cut by 0 bases and J by 0 bases, with 8 bases left in between. There are 16 residues in the CDR3. The germline V gene has CDR1 SGHTA and CDR2 FQGNSA. The chain's CDR3 is CASSLAGVATNEKLFF. The CDR3 region has the DNA TGTGCCAGCAGCTTAGCCGGGGTTGCAACTAATGAAAAACTGTTTTTT.

This chain joins TRBV7-9 and TRBJ1-2, with D possibly matching TRBD1 (5 bases). The V end was cut by 4 bases, the J end by 6 bases, with 24 bases between. This CDR3 has 17 amino acids. Per germline, CDR1 SEHNR and CDR2 FQNEAQ (reference sequence). The CDR3 DNA sequence: TGTGCCAGCAGCTCACCCCCTCCAGGGTGGGGAACTGATGGCTACACCTTC. Translating it yields CASSSPPPGWGTDGYTF. The whole variable domain, filled in from reference TRBV7-9 and TRBJ1-2, reads DTGVSQNPRHKITKRGQNVTFRCDPISEHNRLYWYRQTLGQGPEFLTYFQNEAQLEKSRLLSDRFSAERPKGSFSTLEIQRTEQGDSAMYLCASSSPPPGWGTDGYTFGSGTRLTVV.

This chain joins TRBV6-1 and TRBJ1-3, with 7 bases lining up with TRBD1. The CDR3 covers 15 residues. Germline-derived CDR1 and CDR2 are MNHNS and SASEGT. V trimming: 3 bases; J trimming: 6 bases; junction bases outside the gene matches: 8. For the CDR3, the DNA is TGTGCCAGCAGTGAGCAGACAGGGCCGTTAAACACCATATATTTT. It encodes CASSEQTGPLNTIYF.

The chain joins TRBV6-6 to TRBJ1-3, with D uncertain. The CDR3 extends over 15 amino acids. V was cut by 2 bases and J by 0 bases, with 8 bases left in between. Germline V gene sequence: CDR1 MNHNY, CDR2 SVGAGI (reference sequence). CDR3 DNA sequence: TGTGCCAGCAGTTACGCCCTGAGCTCTGGAAACACCATATATTTT. Residues: CASSYALSSGNTIYF.

This rearrangement joins TRBV6-1 to TRBJ2-4, with D perhaps matching TRBD1 (5 bases). Germline lookup yields CDR1 MNHNS and CDR2 SASEGT. The V gene lost 0 bases and the J gene lost 0 bases, with 9 bases spanning the gap. CDR3 length equals 16 residues. This CDR3 reads CASSEAGALAKNIQYF. CDR3 in DNA: TGTGCCAGCAGTGAAGCTGGGGCTCTAGCCAAAAACATTCAGTACTTC.

The chain links TRBV5-1 to TRBJ2-7; TRBD1 matches 9 bases. The CDR3 spans 13 residues. J lost 5 bases, V lost 8 bases, and 8 bases had no gene match. CDR1 is SGHRS, CDR2 YFSETQ, per germline. CDR3 in DNA: TGCGCCAGTACGGGACAGGGAGTCCACGAGCAGTACTTC. Its protein product is CASTGQGVHEQYF.

V and J are TRBV7-2 and TRBJ2-7, with TRBD1 identical over 11 bases. From germline, CDR1 is SGHTA and CDR2 FQGNSA. V dropped 2 bases and J dropped 5; count of bases not matched to a gene: 5. CDR3 length: 15 amino acids. Here the CDR3 reads CASSLWDRGLHEQYF. The CDR3 nucleotides read TGTGCCAGCAGCTTATGGGACAGGGGGTTACACGAGCAGTACTTC.

This chain connects TRBV25-1 to TRBJ2-4; 9 bases are shared with TRBD1. The CDR3 covers 14 residues. With V trimmed by 4 bases and J by 9 bases, 7 bases remained unmatched. Germline V CDR1 and CDR2: MGHDK, SYGVNS. The CDR3 region is CASSGGQGRTIQYF. The DNA for the CDR3 is TGTGCCAGCAGTGGCGGACAGGGGAGGACCATTCAGTACTTC.

The rearrangement links TRBV29-1 to TRBJ1-3, with 12 bases fitting TRBD1. The ends lost 0 bases at V and 8 bases at J; junction bases unmatched: 5. Looked up from germline, CDR1 is SQVTM and CDR2 is ANQGSEA. This CDR3 is 15 amino acids long. The CDR3 protein is CSVEDRDRGRDTIYF. CDR3 nucleotide sequence: TGCAGCGTTGAAGATAGGGACAGGGGGCGAGACACCATATATTTT.

The V gene is TRBV9, the J gene TRBJ1-2, with 8 nucleotides matching TRBD1. CDR3 size: 15 residues. Per the germline V gene, CDR1 is SGDLS and CDR2 is YYNGEE. V was pared by 3 bases and J by 0 bases, with 4 bases of the junction left unmatched. This CDR3 reads CASSDDRGANYGYTF. The CDR3 DNA reads as TGTGCCAGCAGCGACGACAGGGGAGCTAACTATGGCTACACCTTC.